This TCR beta chain was sequenced in a study of response to subunit inactivated influenza vaccine. TCRdb independently ran MiXCR on the RT-PCR reads; one entry per CDR3 protein. The sample consists of 500,000 to 550,000 distinct CDR3 sequences, under 30% of them appearing once. From germline, CDR1 is DFQATT and CDR2 SNEGSKA (reference sequence). V lost 7 bases to trimming and J lost 8 bases, with 11 bases between them. The CDR3 is 11 residues long. The same data also went into a second study, on T cells expressing NK-cell markers. From that study: The cDNA for TCR beta came from 5'RACE template switching with UMIs.

Sequencing used CD4+ T cells sorted from PBMCs, obtained about 12 days after vaccination. V and J are TRBV20-1 and TRBJ1-4; D is ambiguous. This receptor was taken from a man aged 50 or older who received an inactivated influenza vaccine. Here the CDR3 DNA reads TGCAGTGTTGTGACGGGAGAAAAACTGTTTTTT. Translated: CSVVTGEKLFF.